Included here is one T cell receptor beta chain sequence, with context. The age range of participants was about 18 to 95 years, with residence in more than 20 US areas. Clinical histories supplied by participants themselves formed the basis of cohort assignment. Repertoires were generated with immunoSEQ multiplex PCR, while TCRdb's copy carries only in-frame clones and drops some. The sample records hundreds of thousands of clones, over 80% being singletons. This sample was included in a study of blood T cell repertoires in COVID-19. On the study more broadly: Specimens from acute and convalescent COVID-19 originated in the United States, Italy and Spain.

Sample: PBMCs or T cells enriched from blood (not recorded which). The source is a woman under 40 with acute COVID-19.

The CDR3 coding sequence is TGCGCCAGCAGCTTAGGGCAGGGCCCTCTAATTCGCCACTACGAGCAGTACTTC. Its translation is CASSLGQGPLIRHYEQYF. The rearrangement uses TRBV5-1 and TRBJ2-7; D is perhaps TRBD1 (5 bases). The CDR3 loop spans 18 amino acids. The V and J ends lost 2 bases and 3 bases respectively, with 24 bases between them. Germline lookup yields CDR1 SGHRS and CDR2 YFSETQ.